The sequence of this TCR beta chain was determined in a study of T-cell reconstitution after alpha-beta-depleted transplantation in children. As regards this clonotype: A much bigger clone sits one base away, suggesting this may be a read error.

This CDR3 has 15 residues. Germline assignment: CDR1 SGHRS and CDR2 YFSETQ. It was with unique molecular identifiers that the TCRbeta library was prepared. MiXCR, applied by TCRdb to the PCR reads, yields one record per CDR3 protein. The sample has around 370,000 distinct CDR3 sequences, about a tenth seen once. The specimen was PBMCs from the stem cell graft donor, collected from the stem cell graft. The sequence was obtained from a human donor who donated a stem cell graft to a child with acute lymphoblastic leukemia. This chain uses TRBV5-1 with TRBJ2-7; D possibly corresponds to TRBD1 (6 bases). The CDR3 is CTSSLGAGYADEQYF. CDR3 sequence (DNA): TGCACCAGCAGCTTGGGGGCAGGGTACGCTGACGAGCAGTACTTC. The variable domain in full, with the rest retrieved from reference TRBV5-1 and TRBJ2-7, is KAGVTQTPRYLIKTRGQQVTLSCSPISGHRSVSWYQQTPGQGLQFLFEYFSETQRNKGNFPGRFSGRQFSNSRSEMNVSTLELGDSALYLCTSSLGAGYADEQYFGPGTRLTVT.